The TCR beta chain described here comes from a study of T cell responses to AZD1222 COVID-19 vaccine. This clone was counted once. As yet, its antigen is unknown. Sequencing used immunoSEQ multiplex PCR; TCRdb keeps in-frame clones, though not all of them. Among 150,000 to 200,000 clones listed, nearly 95% were seen once. V gave up 3 bases and J gave up 12 bases; unmatched junction bases: 6. The CDR3 length is 12 residues. Findings of the study overall: Spike-specific TCRs gained breadth and depth after people received two AZD1222 doses. Donors were largely white British and mainly female; clonal diversity was possibly underestimated.

The chain employs TRBV12-3 or TRBV12-4 and TRBJ2-3, with 7 nucleotides matching TRBD1. The sequence came from an adult in good health. The sample consisted of peripheral blood, taken on day 0 of AZD1222 vaccination. The DNA of the CDR3 is TGTGCCAGCAGTTTTTGGGGACAGCCTCAGTATTTT. It specifies CASSFWGQPQYF.